This passage covers 20 T cell receptor beta chains from one sample sequenced in a study of T cell changes during pregnancy in multiple sclerosis. Sequencing was performed with immunoSEQ multiplex PCR; in TCRdb, only in-frame clones are kept and a portion is missing. The data contain more than 45,000 clones, around 94% of them singletons. Sequenced material: CD4+ T cells from peripheral blood mononuclear cells, taken in the first trimester of pregnancy. These receptor sequences come from a female donor with multiple sclerosis, enrolled in a pregnancy study.

The chain uses TRBV9 and TRBJ2-1, with 7 bases matching TRBD2. Losses at the gene ends were 0 bases for V and 6 bases for J; bases not matched to a gene: 12. CDR3 length equals 17 residues. Germline CDR1 and CDR2: SGDLS and YYNGEE. CDR3 nucleotides: TGTGCCAGCAGCGTAGAGTTGGTAGCGGGCCTATTCAATGAGCAGTTCTTC. Its protein is CASSVELVAGLFNEQFF. Based on the CDR3 plus reference TRBV9 and TRBJ2-1, the full variable domain is DSGVTQTPKHLITATGQRVTLRCSPRSGDLSVYWYQQSLDQGLQFLIQYYNGEERAKGNILERFSAQQFPDLHSELNLSSLELGDSALYFCASSVELVAGLFNEQFFGPGTRLTVL.

The table lists this clone with a count of one. The rearrangement uses TRBV2 and TRBJ2-7; TRBD1 matches 8 bases. With 8 bases clipped from V and 4 bases from J, the junction kept 7 bases outside the gene matches. CDR3 length: 13 residues. Germline CDR1 SNHLY, CDR2 FYNNEI. In nucleotides, the CDR3 is TGTGCCAGCGGTTCGGACAGGGTTTACGAGCAGTACTTC. Its protein is CASGSDRVYEQYF.

The V and J genes are TRBV27 and TRBJ2-7, with 10 bases matching TRBD1. CDR1 is MNHEY, CDR2 SMNVEV, per germline (reference sequence). The CDR3 spans 16 residues. The V gene end was trimmed by 2 bases and the J gene end by 7 bases; junction bases not matched to a gene: 11. The CDR3 DNA reads TGTGCCAGCAGTTTACCGAGGGGGACAGGGGTCTGGGAGCAGTACTTC. Residues: CASSLPRGTGVWEQYF.

The chain carries TRBV7-2 and TRBJ2-2, with TRBD1 matching 8 bases. The germline V gene has CDR1 SGHTA and CDR2 FQGNSA. This CDR3 is 16 amino acids long. The V and J ends lost 0 bases and 4 bases, in that order; junction bases with no gene match: 4. The CDR3 protein is CASSLAGQGRTGELFF. The CDR3, as DNA: TGTGCCAGCAGCTTAGCTGGACAGGGACGCACCGGGGAGCTGTTTTTT. Variable domain in full (rest from reference TRBV7-2 and TRBJ2-2): GAGVSQSPSNKVTEKGKDVELRCDPISGHTALYWYRQSLGQGLEFLIYFQGNSAPDKSGLPSDRFSAERTGGSVSTLTIQRTQQEDSAVYLCASSLAGQGRTGELFFGEGSRLTVL.

This chain joins TRBV29-1 and TRBJ1-3; maybe TRBD1 (5 bases). The CDR3 extends over 13 amino acids. Trimming stripped 4 bases from V and 0 bases from J, with 7 bases between. Per the germline V gene, CDR1 is SQVTM and CDR2 is ANQGSEA. The chain's CDR3 is CSVGQRSGNTIYF. The DNA for the CDR3 is TGCAGCGTTGGACAGCGCTCTGGAAACACCATATATTTT.

The chain combines TRBV2 with TRBJ2-3, with 9 bases that match TRBD2. The V gene end was trimmed by 4 bases and the J gene end by 7 bases; junction bases not matched to a gene: 6. The CDR3 has 14 amino acids. CDR1 is SNHLY and CDR2 is FYNNEI in the germline V gene. The CDR3 region is CASSVGTSIYTQYF. The CDR3 DNA is TGTGCCAGCAGTGTCGGGACTAGCATTTATACGCAGTATTTT.

This chain connects TRBV4-2 to TRBJ2-3, with 7 bases that match TRBD2. The CDR3 length is 14 residues. Trimming cost V 4 bases and J 4 bases; bases outside gene matches: 5. Germline loops: CDR1 LGHNA, CDR2 YNFKEQ. The CDR3 DNA is TGTGCCAGCAGCCGGGGGGAGGGAGCAGATACGCAGTATTTT. Its protein product is CASSRGEGADTQYF.

This rearrangement joins TRBV19 to TRBJ1-2; 8 bases align to TRBD1. V gave up 7 bases and J gave up 8 bases; unmatched junction bases: 6. CDR3 length equals 12 residues. Germline loops: CDR1 LNHDA, CDR2 SQIVND (reference sequence). The DNA of the CDR3 is TGTGCCAGTATAAGGACAGGGTCCGGCTACACCTTC. This codes for CASIRTGSGYTF.

This sequence joins TRBV9 and TRBJ2-3; TRBD1 matches at 7 bases. CDR3 size: 16 residues. Germline V gene lookup returns CDR1 SGDLS and CDR2 YYNGEE. After removal of 0 bases from V and 2 bases from J, the junction contained 6 bases not matched to a gene. The chain's CDR3 is CASSVDSGQLTDTQYF. The CDR3 DNA reads as TGTGCCAGCAGCGTAGACTCGGGACAGCTCACAGATACGCAGTATTTT.

This sequence joins TRBV9 and TRBJ1-5; TRBD1 matches at 8 bases. The CDR3 consists of 15 residues. J lost 7 bases, V lost 4 bases, and 10 bases had no gene match. Germline CDR1 and CDR2: SGDLS and YYNGEE. As DNA, the CDR3 is TGTGCCAGCAGCTCCACAGGGGGGGTAGGGCAGCCCCAGCATTTT. This translates into CASSSTGGVGQPQHF.

The chain carries TRBV18 and TRBJ1-5, with a tentative D call TRBD1 (5 bases). Germline CDR1 KGHSH, CDR2 LQKENI. Trimming removed 4 bases at V and 7 bases at J, with 14 bases between. The length of the CDR3 is 14 residues. In nucleotides, the CDR3 is TGTGCCAGCTCACAAAATCAGGGTTCGCAGCCCCAGCATTTT. As protein: CASSQNQGSQPQHF.

With respect to this clone: The same CDR3 arises from other DNA sequences in this sample as well. The V and J genes are TRBV5-4 and TRBJ2-3, with 10 bases that match TRBD2. From germline, CDR1 is SGHNT and CDR2 YYREEE (reference sequence). V gave up 4 bases and J gave up 4 bases; unmatched junction bases: 15. This CDR3 spans 18 amino acids. The DNA for the CDR3 is TGTGCCAGCAGCCCCTCCCCAAACGGGCTAGCGGGGGCAGATACGCAGTATTTT. It specifies CASSPSPNGLAGADTQYF.

The chain carries TRBV10-3 and TRBJ2-7; TRBD2 matches at 9 bases. Germline values: CDR1 ENHRY, CDR2 SYGVKD. The CDR3 runs to 19 residues. J was trimmed by 0 bases and V by 0 bases; bases with no gene match: 12. CDR3 coding DNA: TGTGCCATCAGTGAGTCGAGGTCTAGCGGGGCATATCCCTCCTACGAGCAGTACTTC. The encoded protein is CAISESRSSGAYPSYEQYF.

The rearrangement uses TRBV5-1 and TRBJ2-7; TRBD2 matches at 8 bases. From germline, CDR1 is SGHRS and CDR2 YFSETQ. This CDR3 spans 17 amino acids. V trimming: 1 base; J trimming: 3 bases; junction bases outside the gene matches: 12. The CDR3 sequence is CASSLPRGTSGFYEQYF. The CDR3 DNA sequence: TGCGCCAGCAGCTTGCCGCGCGGGACTAGTGGGTTCTACGAGCAGTACTTC.

CDR3 bases: TGTGCCAGCAGTGTTGGGGGACAGGAGGGGGAGACCCAGTACTTC. It codes for CASSVGGQEGETQYF. The chain links TRBV2 to TRBJ2-5, with 8 bases that match TRBD1. With V trimmed by 4 bases and J by 5 bases, 9 bases remained unmatched. The CDR3 sequence is 15 residues long. Germline assignment: CDR1 SNHLY and CDR2 FYNNEI.

The chain recombines TRBV2 with TRBJ1-2; D possibly corresponds to TRBD1 (6 bases). The CDR3 loop spans 15 amino acids. V shed 6 bases and J shed 4 bases, with 18 bases lying between them. Germline V gene sequence: CDR1 SNHLY, CDR2 FYNNEI. CDR3 nucleotide sequence: TGTGCCAGCAGCCCTACAGGGAAGTTGTTCTATGGCTACACCTTC. This sequence encodes CASSPTGKLFYGYTF.

The chain combines TRBV4-1 with TRBJ2-4; 8 nucleotides agree with TRBD1. V trimming: 4 bases; J trimming: 5 bases; junction bases outside the gene matches: 4. The CDR3 has 14 amino acids. Germline V lookup: CDR1 MGHRA, CDR2 YSYEKL. The CDR3 reads CASSRDRGQNIQYF. The CDR3 coding sequence is TGCGCCAGCAGCCGAGACAGGGGTCAAAACATTCAGTACTTC.

The V and J genes are TRBV29-1 and TRBJ1-1, with 8 bases identical to TRBD1. V trimming: 5 bases; J trimming: 4 bases; junction bases outside the gene matches: 12. From germline, CDR1 is SQVTM and CDR2 ANQGSEA. The CDR3 has 15 amino acids. CDR3 DNA sequence: TGCAGCGTTACGGACAGGGCGACTTGGAGCACTGAAGCTTTCTTT. Translated, it gives CSVTDRATWSTEAFF.

The chain recombines TRBV7-2 with TRBJ2-7, with TRBD2 identical over 11 bases. V lost 5 bases, J lost 2 bases, and 5 bases stayed unmatched. In germline, CDR1 is SGHTA, CDR2 FQGNSA. The CDR3 consists of 15 residues. The CDR3 region has the DNA TGTGCCAGCAGCGGAACTAGCGGGGGAACCTACGAGCAGTACTTC. Amino acids: CASSGTSGGTYEQYF.

The genes are TRBV7-9 and TRBJ1-6, with 7 bases identical to TRBD1. This CDR3 comprises 19 residues. Trimming took 5 bases from V and 0 from J; bases not matched to a gene: 13. Germline loops: CDR1 SEHNR, CDR2 FQNEAQ (reference sequence). In nucleotides, the CDR3 is TGTGCCAGCAGCGTAAGGGACAGATTTTCGAGCTCCTATAATTCACCCCTCCACTTT. As protein: CASSVRDRFSSSYNSPLHF.